The 22 T cell receptor beta chains below were found in one sample sequenced in a study of blood T cell repertoires in COVID-19. The data were produced by immunoSEQ multiplex PCR, yet TCRdb's version contains in-frame clones alone and is incomplete. The table lists 45,000 to 50,000 clones, approximately 87% of them singletons, with 8.5% to 10% in the top ten. Sample: peripheral blood. The source of these receptors is a human donor in a cohort sampled during active COVID-19.

This chain links TRBV5-4 with TRBJ1-1; D is perhaps TRBD1 (5 bases). The CDR3 length is 14 residues. Germline CDR1 reads SGHNT; CDR2 reads YYREEE (reference sequence). With 2 bases removed from V and 6 bases from J, the gap between germline ends came to 14 bases. CDR3 amino acids: CASSFPGGGSEAFF. The CDR3 nucleotides read TGTGCCAGCAGCTTTCCCGGGGGGGGATCTGAAGCTTTCTTT.

V usage is TRBV21-1 and J usage is TRBJ2-2; TRBD2 was called by the table and not checked on the DNA. TRBV21-1 is described as a pseudogene. The CDR3 loop spans 17 amino acids. In DNA form, the CDR3 reads TGTGCCAGCAGCATCTGTCGGAGGGTTTCGAACACCGGGGAGCTGTTTTTT. Translation: CASSICRRVSNTGELFF.

This chain links TRBV5-1 with TRBJ1-5; unclear D gene. With 0 bases removed from V and 5 bases from J, the gap between germline ends came to 9 bases. The CDR3 has 14 residues. CDR1 and CDR2 (germline): SGHRS, YFSETQ. The CDR3, as DNA: TGCGCCAGCAGCTTGGGCGGAGACGATCAGCCCCAGCATTTT. Its protein product is CASSLGGDDQPQHF.

CDR3 in amino acids: CASSAGQGETEAFF. The CDR3 DNA reads as TGTGCCAGTAGTGCGGGACAGGGGGAAACTGAAGCTTTCTTT. The chain links TRBV19 to TRBJ1-1, with 11 bases that match TRBD1. Germline values: CDR1 LNHDA, CDR2 SQIVND (reference sequence). V dropped 5 bases and J dropped 5; count of bases not matched to a gene: 4. The CDR3 totals 14 residues.

This chain joins TRBV11-2 and TRBJ1-2; unclear D gene. The CDR3 has 14 amino acids. Germline V gene sequence: CDR1 SGHAT, CDR2 FQNNGV. The V end lost 5 bases, the J end lost 7 bases, and 17 bases lay between the germline ends. CDR3 loop: CASSPTNGAFGYTF. The CDR3 region has the DNA TGTGCCAGCAGCCCCACAAACGGAGCCTTTGGCTACACCTTC.

The chain combines TRBV14 with TRBJ1-1; 7 bases map to TRBD1. CDR3 size: 12 residues. Trimming at V came to 1 base and at J to 11 bases, leaving 4 bases not matched to a gene. Germline-derived CDR1 and CDR2 are SGHDN and FVKESK. The CDR3 nucleotides are TGTGCCAGCAGCCAAGTCACAGGGGTCGCTTTCTTT. Amino acid sequence: CASSQVTGVAFF.

V and J are TRBV6-5 and TRBJ2-1; TRBD2 might be the D (6 bases). The CDR3 spans 15 residues. Germline V CDR1 and CDR2: MNHEY, SVGAGI. Trimming took off 0 bases at V and 8 bases at J, with 14 bases between the two ends. The CDR3 region is CASSYSGSPRDEQFF. The DNA for the CDR3 is TGTGCCAGCAGTTACTCCGGGAGTCCCCGCGATGAGCAGTTCTTC.

The chain carries TRBV29-1 and TRBJ2-3; D is possibly TRBD1 (5 bases). Trimming pared 8 bases from V and 3 bases from J, leaving 12 bases between. CDR3 length equals 12 residues. Germline V gene data show CDR1 as SQVTM and CDR2 as ANQGSEA. This CDR3 reads CSLEQGTDTQYF. The CDR3 bases are TGCAGCCTCGAGCAGGGAACAGATACGCAGTATTTT.

V is TRBV7-6 and J is TRBJ2-7; 8 bases align to TRBD2. The CDR3 runs 17 residues. V dropped 5 bases and J dropped 3; count of bases not matched to a gene: 15. Germline CDR1 and CDR2: SGHVS and FNYEAQ. Here the CDR3 reads CASSLGGATSGVYEQYF. CDR3 DNA sequence: TGTGCCAGCAGCCTAGGGGGGGCCACTAGCGGTGTCTACGAGCAGTACTTC.

CDR3 amino acids: CASSQGGGTDTQYF. CDR3 coding DNA: TGCGCCAGCAGCCAAGGCGGGGGGACAGATACGCAGTATTTT. The chain uses TRBV4-1 and TRBJ2-3; 8 nucleotides agree with TRBD2. Trimming cost V 1 base and J 3 bases; bases outside gene matches: 0. Germline V gives CDR1 MGHRA, CDR2 YSYEKL. CDR3 length: 14 residues.

The genes are TRBV5-4 and TRBJ2-7; 7 positions match TRBD1. The CDR3 consists of 14 residues. Germline V gene lookup returns CDR1 SGHNT and CDR2 YYREEE (reference sequence). V shed 2 bases, J shed 2 bases, and the junction held 4 bases outside the gene matches. The DNA of the CDR3 is TGTGCCAGCAGCTTTTCGGGACAGACCTACGAGCAGTACTTC. It specifies CASSFSGQTYEQYF.

The chain has TRBV30 and TRBJ1-6; TRBD1 aligns across 7 bases. CDR1 GTSNPN and CDR2 SVGIG come from the germline V gene (reference sequence). V was pared by 5 bases and J by 12 bases, with 7 bases of the junction left unmatched. The CDR3 runs to 12 residues. As DNA, the CDR3 is TGTGCCTGGGCCCGACAGGGAAGACCCCTCCACTTT. Residues: CAWARQGRPLHF.

The chain carries TRBV14 and TRBJ2-1, with no clear D. Germline CDR1 is SGHDN and CDR2 is FVKESK. This CDR3 has 13 amino acids. V lost 0 bases and J 7 bases, leaving 7 bases between the germline ends. Here the CDR3 reads CASSQDNWNEQFF. The CDR3 bases are TGTGCCAGCAGCCAAGATAACTGGAATGAGCAGTTCTTC.

The chain links TRBV25-1 to TRBJ1-5; D uncertain. The V end lost 2 bases, the J end lost 2 bases, and 4 bases lay between the germline ends. Germline CDR1 is MGHDK and CDR2 is SYGVNS. CDR3 length equals 13 residues. The CDR3 here is CASSETGNQPQHF. CDR3 nucleotide sequence: TGTGCCAGCAGTGAAACGGGCAATCAGCCCCAGCATTTT.

This clone has a handful of counts. V is TRBV4-1 and J is TRBJ2-7, with 12 nucleotides matching TRBD1. The ends lost 2 bases at V and 5 bases at J; junction bases unmatched: 7. Germline V CDR1 and CDR2: MGHRA, YSYEKL. The CDR3 length is 16 residues. In DNA form, the CDR3 reads TGCGCCAGCAGCCAAAATCCGGGACAGGGGGCGGACGAGCAGTACTTC. Translation gives CASSQNPGQGADEQYF.

The chain uses TRBV6-5 and TRBJ2-1, with D possibly matching TRBD1 (6 bases). CDR1 is MNHEY, CDR2 SVGAGI, per germline. CDR3 length: 12 residues. V shed 5 bases and J shed 7 bases, with 9 bases lying between them. In DNA, the CDR3 is TGTGCCAGCAGTAAACAGGGAAATGAGCAGTTCTTC. As protein: CASSKQGNEQFF.

The gene calls are TRBV15 and TRBJ2-1, with TRBD2 matching over 8 bases. Trimming took 0 bases from V and 9 from J; bases not matched to a gene: 7. Germline loops: CDR1 LNHNV, CDR2 YYDKDF (reference sequence). The CDR3 is 15 amino acids. CDR3 residues: CATSRDRGGRSEQFF. As DNA, the CDR3 is TGTGCCACCAGCAGAGATCGGGGGGGGCGGAGTGAGCAGTTCTTC.

V usage is TRBV7-2 and J usage is TRBJ2-1; D unresolved. Germline CDR1 and CDR2: SGHTA and FQGNSA. Trimming left V 3 bases short and J 4 bases short, with 7 bases between. This CDR3 is 13 amino acids long. The CDR3 DNA sequence: TGTGCCAGCAGCTTCCAACAGTACAATGAGCAGTTCTTC. Amino acids: CASSFQQYNEQFF.

The V and J genes are TRBV4-3 and TRBJ1-1, with D possibly being TRBD1 (6 bases). Germline loops: CDR1 LGHNA, CDR2 YSLEER. The CDR3 consists of 13 residues. The ends were cut back, 2 bases at V and 11 bases at J, with 15 bases in the middle. The CDR3 protein is CASSQTIQGWAFF. For the CDR3, the DNA is TGCGCCAGCAGCCAAACAATACAGGGTTGGGCTTTCTTT.

J is TRBJ1-3 and V is TRBV5-5; 8 positions agree with TRBD1. The ends lost 1 base at V and 3 bases at J; junction bases unmatched: 6. Per the germline V gene, CDR1 is SGHKS and CDR2 is YYEKEE (reference sequence). This CDR3 region has 16 residues. CDR3 DNA: TGTGCCAGCAGCTTGTCCAGACAGGGGCATGGAAACACCATATATTTT. Translated: CASSLSRQGHGNTIYF.

V usage is TRBV2 and J usage is TRBJ1-1; no reliable D call. The germline gives CDR1 SNHLY, CDR2 FYNNEI. The CDR3 totals 13 residues. V was pared by 6 bases and J by 3 bases, with 11 bases between. The CDR3 here is CASSSTQYTEAFF. The DNA of the CDR3 is TGTGCCAGCAGCTCCACACAGTACACTGAAGCTTTCTTT.

V usage is TRBV5-4 and J usage is TRBJ2-7, with a weak D call TRBD2 (5 bases). The germline V gene encodes CDR1 SGHNT and CDR2 YYREEE (reference sequence). Between the trimmed V and J ends, which lost 4 bases and 5 bases, there was a span of 13 bases. The CDR3 extends over 13 amino acids. The CDR3 DNA follows: TGTGCCAGCAGCCGGCAGGAGGTTGACGAGCAGTACTTC. Translation gives CASSRQEVDEQYF.